The 10 T cell receptor beta chains reported below all come from one sample, sequenced in a study of blood T cell repertoires in COVID-19. Assay: immunoSEQ multiplex PCR; the TCRdb copy retains only in-frame clones and omits some. Of about 300,000 clones in the sample, roughly 90% were seen once. The sequenced sample consisted of PBMCs or T cells enriched from blood (not recorded which). The receptors here all came from a man aged 55 to 70 who had recovered from COVID-19.

The chain combines TRBV20-1 with TRBJ2-7; D unclear. The CDR3 has 13 residues. Per germline, CDR1 DFQATT and CDR2 SNEGSKA (reference sequence). V gave up 3 bases and J gave up 0 bases, with 9 bases separating them. As DNA, the CDR3 is TGCAGTGCTAGTAGAGGCGTCTCCTACGAGCAGTACTTC. The encoded protein is CSASRGVSYEQYF.

The J gene is TRBJ2-7, the V gene TRBV15; the match to TRBD1 covers 7 bases. The J segment lost 2 bases and the V segment lost 5 bases, leaving 6 bases of the junction unmatched. The CDR3 extends over 14 amino acids. CDR1 is LNHNV, CDR2 YYDKDF, per germline (reference sequence). CDR3 coding DNA: TGTGCCACCAGCGTCCGGACAGGCCCCTACGAGCAGTACTTC. It encodes CATSVRTGPYEQYF.

This sequence joins TRBV12-3 or TRBV12-4 and TRBJ1-1; TRBD1 is a possible D gene (6 bases). Trimming pared 6 bases from V and 6 bases from J, leaving 14 bases between. The CDR3 is 13 amino acids. The CDR3 reads CASRSTGYAEAFF. The CDR3 DNA reads TGTGCCAGCAGGTCTACAGGGTACGCTGAAGCTTTCTTT.

J is TRBJ1-6 and V is TRBV6-5; tentative D call: TRBD1 (5 bases). The CDR3 totals 15 residues. Between the trimmed V and J ends, which lost 5 bases and 8 bases, there was a span of 16 bases. In germline, CDR1 is MNHEY, CDR2 SVGAGI. The CDR3 is CASSRGDRLDSPLHF. The CDR3 DNA sequence: TGTGCCAGCAGTCGCGGGGACCGACTGGATTCACCCCTCCACTTT.

The chain is built from TRBV5-6 and TRBJ2-5, with D perhaps matching TRBD1 (6 bases). The germline V and J ends were trimmed by 0 bases and 5 bases, with 8 bases remaining between them. The germline V gene encodes CDR1 SGHDT and CDR2 YYEEEE. The CDR3 totals 13 residues. The CDR3 sequence: CASSLAGVETQYF. The CDR3 DNA sequence: TGTGCCAGCAGCTTGGCAGGGGTTGAGACCCAGTACTTC.

The J gene is TRBJ2-2, the V gene TRBV7-2, with TRBD2 matching over 9 bases. The trim removed 3 bases at V and 6 bases at J, leaving 8 bases unmatched. CDR1 is SGHTA and CDR2 is FQGNSA in the germline V gene. The CDR3 contains 16 residues. The CDR3 protein is CASSLGGGRAPGELFF. The CDR3 coding sequence is TGTGCCAGCAGCTTGGGGGGCGGGAGGGCCCCCGGGGAGCTGTTTTTT.

The V gene is TRBV15, the J gene TRBJ2-2; 8 bases are shared with TRBD1. Germline V lookup: CDR1 LNHNV, CDR2 YYDKDF (reference sequence). Trimming took 3 bases from V and 3 from J; bases not matched to a gene: 0. This CDR3 spans 14 amino acids. The CDR3 sequence is CATSRTGDTGELFF. CDR3 coding DNA: TGTGCCACCAGCAGGACAGGGGACACCGGGGAGCTGTTTTTT.

This sequence joins TRBV5-1 and TRBJ2-3; 11 positions agree with TRBD2. V lost 2 bases, J lost 3 bases, and 5 bases stayed unmatched. CDR3 size: 16 residues. CDR1 is SGHRS, CDR2 YFSETQ, per germline. The CDR3 nucleotides read TGCGCCAGCAGCTTTCCCGGGACTAGCGGTACAGATACGCAGTATTTT. As protein: CASSFPGTSGTDTQYF.

The chain couples TRBV15 to TRBJ1-2; the D gene is possibly TRBD1 (6 bases). Germline V gene data show CDR1 as LNHNV and CDR2 as YYDKDF (reference sequence). The CDR3 has 14 amino acids. V was pared by 1 base and J by 7 bases, with 13 bases between. The CDR3 reads CATSRVAGVRGYTF. CDR3 coding DNA: TGTGCCACCAGCAGAGTTGCAGGGGTGCGTGGCTACACCTTC.

V and J are TRBV5-1 and TRBJ1-1; weak D call: TRBD1 (5 bases). Trimming shortened V by 1 base and J by 6 bases, and 13 bases separated the two germline ends. The CDR3 is 14 amino acids. Germline V lookup: CDR1 SGHRS, CDR2 YFSETQ. The CDR3 reads CASSLMTPGAEAFF. The CDR3 DNA follows: TGCGCCAGCAGCTTGATGACTCCGGGGGCTGAAGCTTTCTTT.